This T cell receptor (beta chain) is from a study of CD8+ T cells in alopecia areata. The study's findings and limits: In scalp, tofacitinib significantly decreased clonality and expanded CD8+ clones among the top 100.

Treatment here: oral pan-JAK inhibitor, 5-10 mg twice daily. Germline V CDR1 and CDR2: SGHNT, YYREEE (reference sequence). Trimming cost V 4 bases and J 3 bases, with 6 bases left between them. There are 12 residues in the CDR3. Sequencing used cDNA as its template, made by extracting RNA and reverse transcribing it. TCRdb's table, derived via immunoSEQ multiplex PCR, lists solely in-frame clones and lacks some. Here the sample spans 130,000 to 150,000 clones, approximately 85% being singletons. About this clone itself: Antigen unknown.

The rearrangement links TRBV5-4 to TRBJ2-3; no clear D. The sequence was obtained from a human donor with alopecia areata. Sequenced material: CD8+ T cells sorted from blood, taken at week 4, from a patient treated with tofacitinib. The CDR3 nucleotides are TGTGCCAGCAGCCATATAACAGATACGCAGTATTTT. Translating gives CASSHITDTQYF.